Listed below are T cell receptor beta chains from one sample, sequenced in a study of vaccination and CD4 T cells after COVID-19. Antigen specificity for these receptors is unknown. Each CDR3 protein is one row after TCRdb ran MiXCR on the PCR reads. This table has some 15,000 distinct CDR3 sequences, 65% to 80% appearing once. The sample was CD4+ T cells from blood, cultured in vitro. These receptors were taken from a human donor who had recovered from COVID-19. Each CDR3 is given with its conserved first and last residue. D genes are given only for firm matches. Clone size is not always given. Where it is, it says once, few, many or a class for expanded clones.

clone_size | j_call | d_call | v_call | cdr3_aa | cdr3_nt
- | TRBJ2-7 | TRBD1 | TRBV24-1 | CATSQDRDYEQYF | TGTGCCACCAGTCAGGACAGGGACTACGAGCAGTACTTC
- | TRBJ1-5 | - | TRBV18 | CASSPDSSPQPQHF | TGTGCCAGCTCACCTGACAGTTCCCCTCAGCCCCAGCATTTT
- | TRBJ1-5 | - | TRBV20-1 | CSARDLGNGNQPQHF | TGCAGTGCTAGAGATCTTGGAAATGGCAATCAGCCCCAGCATTTT
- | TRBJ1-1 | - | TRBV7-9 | CASSSPLKIEAFF | TGTGCCAGCAGCTCCCCTCTTAAGATTGAAGCTTTCTTT
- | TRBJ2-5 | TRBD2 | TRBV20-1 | CSARDSQRGGLQETQYF | TGCAGTGCTAGAGATTCCCAGCGGGGGGGGCTTCAAGAGACCCAGTACTTC
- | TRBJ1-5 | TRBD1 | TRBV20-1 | CSASPGTGSNQPQHF | TGCAGTGCTAGTCCCGGGACAGGGAGCAATCAGCCCCAGCATTTT
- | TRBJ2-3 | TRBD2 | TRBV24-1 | CATSVLAGGRDTQYF | TGTGCCACCAGTGTACTAGCGGGAGGAAGAGATACGCAGTATTTT
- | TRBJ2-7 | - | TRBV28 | CASSLWSRGQLAGPYEQYF | TGTGCCAGCAGTTTATGGAGCAGGGGGCAATTAGCGGGGCCCTACGAGCAGTACTTC
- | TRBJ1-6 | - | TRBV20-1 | CSAPSRADYNSPLHF | TGCAGTGCTCCCTCGAGGGCTGACTATAATTCACCCCTCCACTTT
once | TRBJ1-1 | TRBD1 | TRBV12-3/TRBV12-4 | CASMGTGNTEAFF | TGTGCCAGCATGGGGACAGGGAACACTGAAGCTTTCTTT
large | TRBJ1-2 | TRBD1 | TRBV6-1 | CASRAGTDFSSGYTF | TGTGCCAGCAGGGCCGGGACAGACTTTTCCTCTGGCTACACCTTC
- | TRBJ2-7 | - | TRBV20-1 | CSARDMRGMGYEQYF | TGCAGTGCTAGAGATATGCGGGGTATGGGATACGAGCAGTACTTC
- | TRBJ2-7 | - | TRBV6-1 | CATGATYEQYF | TGTGCCACCGGGGCAACCTACGAGCAGTACTTC